The 8 T cell receptor beta chains below all came from one sample that was sequenced in a study of blood T cell repertoires in COVID-19. Sequenced by immunoSEQ multiplex PCR; TCRdb stores in-frame clones only, minus some. The table includes 210,000 or so clones, approximately 89% detected once. Sequencing was performed on PBMCs or T cells enriched from blood (not recorded which). All receptors derive from a woman aged 25-40 years who had been exposed to COVID-19.

In DNA form, the CDR3 reads TGTGCCACCAGTGATCCGGGACAGGGGGGTCTCGATACGCAGTATTTT. Residues: CATSDPGQGGLDTQYF. J is TRBJ2-3 and V is TRBV24-1; 11 bases fit TRBD1. V shed 3 bases, J shed 6 bases, and the junction held 7 bases outside the gene matches. Germline values: CDR1 KGHDR, CDR2 SFDVKD. The CDR3 has 16 amino acids.

The V call is TRBV7-3, the J call TRBJ2-1; D not certain. The CDR3 is 13 amino acids. Germline CDR1 reads SGHTA; CDR2 reads FQGTGA. Between the trimmed V and J ends, which lost 0 bases and 7 bases, there was a span of 7 bases. CDR3 sequence: CASSLTGGNEQFF. In DNA, the CDR3 is TGTGCCAGCAGCTTAACAGGCGGTAATGAGCAGTTCTTC.

V usage is TRBV9 and J usage is TRBJ2-2, with D unresolved. The V gene's germline CDR1 is SGDLS and CDR2 YYNGEE. Trimming cost V 6 bases and J 7 bases, with 16 bases left between them. The CDR3 is 14 amino acids. The CDR3 nucleotides read TGTGCCAGCACCACTGACTGGCGAGGCGGGGAGCTGTTTTTT. Amino acids: CASTTDWRGGELFF. Full variable domain (remainder filled in from reference TRBV9 and TRBJ2-2): DSGVTQTPKHLITATGQRVTLRCSPRSGDLSVYWYQQSLDQGLQFLIQYYNGEERAKGNILERFSAQQFPDLHSELNLSSLELGDSALYFCASTTDWRGGELFFGEGSRLTVL.

The chain joins TRBV29-1 to TRBJ2-7; 11 bases match TRBD2. This CDR3 has 15 amino acids. The V and J ends lost 4 bases and 4 bases, in that order; junction bases with no gene match: 9. The germline gives CDR1 SQVTM, CDR2 ANQGSEA. For the CDR3, the DNA is TGCAGCGTTGGCTTACTAGCGGGAGAGGGATACGAGCAGTACTTC. This encodes CSVGLLAGEGYEQYF.

The CDR3 here is CASSYRDGTEAFF. Written as DNA, the CDR3 is TGTGCCAGCTCGTACAGGGATGGCACTGAAGCTTTCTTT. The rearrangement joins TRBV18 to TRBJ1-1, with D tentatively TRBD1 (6 bases). The CDR3 loop spans 13 amino acids. V was trimmed by 6 bases and J by 4 bases, leaving 12 bases between them. Germline assignment: CDR1 KGHSH and CDR2 LQKENI.

This clone is a singleton in its sample. J is TRBJ1-4 and V is TRBV5-1, with 7 bases matching TRBD1. This CDR3 has 15 residues. Trimming cost V 2 bases and J 6 bases; bases outside gene matches: 7. Germline V gene data show CDR1 as SGHRS and CDR2 as YFSETQ. The CDR3 DNA follows: TGCGCCAGCAGCTTCCGACAGGGCGGGGATGAAAAACTGTTTTTT. Translating it yields CASSFRQGGDEKLFF.

The CDR3 DNA reads as TGTGCCAGCAGCTTTAGAGGGGGGGCGCGTGGAAACACCATATATTTT. Its translation: CASSFRGGARGNTIYF. The V and J genes are TRBV7-9 and TRBJ1-3, with D tentatively TRBD1 (6 bases). V was clipped by 3 bases and J by 3 bases, with 15 bases between them. In germline, CDR1 is SEHNR, CDR2 FQNEAQ (reference sequence). The length of the CDR3 is 16 residues.

This sequence joins TRBV9 and TRBJ2-3, with 9 positions matching TRBD2. Germline lookup yields CDR1 SGDLS and CDR2 YYNGEE. This CDR3 has 15 residues. V lost 2 bases and J lost 2; bases outside the gene matches: 3. DNA of the CDR3: TGTGCCAGCAGCGTGAGACTAGCGGACACAGATACGCAGTATTTT. This gives the protein CASSVRLADTDTQYF.